A selection of T cell receptor beta chains follows, all from one sample in a study of T cell responses to AZD1222 COVID-19 vaccine. The data were produced by immunoSEQ multiplex PCR, yet TCRdb's version contains in-frame clones alone and is incomplete. The sample yields about 130,000 clones, approximately 90% seen once. The specimen comprised peripheral blood, sampled on day 0 of AZD1222 vaccination. These receptors were collected from an adult in good health. Both conserved end residues are trimmed from each CDR3.

>TRBJ1-5|TRBV18
ASSPPGSSNQPQH
>TRBJ2-3|TRBV5-5
ASRRGTSAPGWGTDTQY
>TRBJ1-2|TRBV12-5
ASGPGTPYGYT
>TRBJ2-5|TRBV1
TSSQDRGTGVEETQY
>TRBJ2-5|TRBV5-1
ASSLGGHLQETQY
>TRBJ2-3|TRBV4-2
ASSKGGYTDTQY
>TRBJ2-7|TRBV11-3
ASSPGLAATYEQY
>TRBJ2-1|TRBV7-6
ASSLRTLGLAVNEQF
>TRBJ1-1|TRBV4-1
ASSSDRDPEAF
>TRBJ2-3|TRBV9
ASSPLRRGTTDTQY
>TRBJ1-4|TRBV12-3/TRBV12-4
ASRQDSEKLF
>TRBJ2-5|TRBV9
ASSVGGAKVQETQY
>TRBJ1-1|TRBV7-9
ASSLGWFEAF
>TRBJ1-2|TRBV11-2
ASSLLGGANYGYT
>TRBJ2-1|TRBV19
ASSLRTGVSGSYNEQF
>TRBJ2-7|TRBV12-5
ASGLEEGSEQY
>TRBJ1-1|TRBV10-3
AIRGLNIIGRNTEAF
>TRBJ1-5|TRBV3-1/TRBV3-2
ASSQEIAGSPQH
>TRBJ1-6|TRBV27
ATLPWGGTYNSPLH
>TRBJ1-2|TRBV29-1
SVEPPFSAGDYGYT
>TRBJ1-2|TRBV7-2
ASSLWPLDGYT
>TRBJ1-4|TRBV28
ASSAGQGGGANEKLF
>TRBJ2-7|TRBV7-9
ASSWRTYEQY
>TRBJ2-7|TRBV18
ASSPPGLNSYEQY
>TRBJ1-1|TRBV5-4
ASSTKGFVNTEAF
>TRBJ2-2|TRBV30
AWALVSSGINTGELF
>TRBJ1-2|TRBV6-2/TRBV6-3
ASSYSGSSHGYT
>TRBJ2-5|TRBV5-1
ASSLGGSGQETQY
>TRBJ2-1|TRBV9
ASSVHQGAGLAGLNEQF
>TRBJ1-1|TRBV7-3
ASSLSF
>TRBJ2-5|TRBV7-7
ASSRRQGETQY
>TRBJ2-3|TRBV11-3
ASSPLESTDTQY
>TRBJ2-1|TRBV6-2/TRBV6-3
ASSYRTGSEQF
>TRBJ1-5|TRBV19
ASIRSQGSNQPQH
>TRBJ2-1|TRBV11-2
ASRPNLWGGRMNAF
>TRBJ1-2|TRBV5-1
ASSLTPGTGEGYT
>TRBJ1-1|TRBV6-5
ASRTDRDTEAF
>TRBJ2-2|TRBV6-1
ASSDGDRDSTGELF
>TRBJ1-2|TRBV6-5
ASERGYGYT
>TRBJ2-1|TRBV4-2
ASSQEGPSGGYNEQF
>TRBJ2-3|TRBV9
ASSVSQAAPDTQY
>TRBJ2-7|TRBV5-1
ASSLGHRSRDEQY
>TRBJ1-2|TRBV7-2
ASSLPEIYGYT
>TRBJ2-7|TRBV2
ASSEDFPQGYEQY
>TRBJ1-1|TRBV10-3
AISPSPGAEAF
>TRBJ1-4|TRBV12-3/TRBV12-4
ASRRGNNEKLF
>TRBJ2-2|TRBV7-9
ASSKSAGGNTGELF
>TRBJ2-7|TRBV2
ASRTSSDEQY
>TRBJ2-1|TRBV28
ASSPLPTSGGRGGEQF
>TRBJ1-1|TRBV28
ASRADPTEAF
>TRBJ1-2|TRBV5-1
ASSLVSNTRTLDGYT
>TRBJ1-5|TRBV7-7
ASSLQSLGTMFKGQPQH
>TRBJ1-3|TRBV5-1
ASSLAVGISSGNTIY
>TRBJ1-5|TRBV6-6
ASTTPNQPQH
>TRBJ2-5|TRBV5-6
ASSLAWTDQETQY
>TRBJ1-5|TRBV7-2
ASTPRVDYSNQPQH
>TRBJ2-3|TRBV6-2/TRBV6-3
ASSYPTSGGGDTQY
>TRBJ1-2|TRBV6-5
ASSRTKGTDGYT
>TRBJ1-6|TRBV20-1
SASVDRTNSPLH